The next 8 T cell receptor beta chains were all read from a single sample in a study of cytomegalovirus exposure and HLA in healthy donors. TCRdb's table, derived via immunoSEQ multiplex PCR, lists solely in-frame clones and lacks some. The sample has under 400,000 clones, roughly 90% seen once. The sample consisted of PBMCs. The receptors were sampled from a woman between 18 and 29 years old in good health and CMV-seronegative.

The chain has TRBV6-1 and TRBJ1-2; D might be TRBD1 (5 bases). The CDR3 totals 14 residues. The V end lost 10 bases, the J end lost 4 bases, and 19 bases lay between the germline ends. Germline-derived CDR1 and CDR2 are MNHNS and SASEGT. The CDR3 region is CATSPGHNSYGYTF. CDR3 nucleotide sequence: TGTGCCACCAGCCCAGGACATAACTCCTATGGCTACACCTTC.

The chain is built from TRBV4-1 and TRBJ1-1; 8 nucleotides match TRBD1. The junction had 6 bases not matched to a gene; V was cut back by 4 bases and J by 8 bases. This CDR3 spans 13 amino acids. The germline V gene has CDR1 MGHRA and CDR2 YSYEKL. The CDR3 coding sequence is TGCGCCAGCAGCCGAGGGGCAGGGGGCGAAGCTTTCTTT. Translated: CASSRGAGGEAFF.

The chain is built from TRBV30 and TRBJ2-7; 8 bases agree with TRBD2. V was pared by 1 base and J by 3 bases, with 5 bases of the junction left unmatched. The CDR3 has 14 amino acids. CDR1 GTSNPN and CDR2 SVGIG come from the germline V gene (reference sequence). The CDR3 region has the DNA TGTGCCTGGAGTGCCGGGGGGGGCCACTACGAGCAGTACTTC. Amino acids: CAWSAGGGHYEQYF.

The chain recombines TRBV7-9 with TRBJ1-2; 7 bases are a match to TRBD1. The germline V gene has CDR1 SEHNR and CDR2 FQNEAQ (reference sequence). V lost 5 bases, J lost 5 bases, and 11 bases stayed unmatched. The CDR3 has 15 residues. In nucleotides, the CDR3 is TGTGCCAGCAGCGAAGGGACAGCCCTAAGATATGGCTACACCTTC. Translated: CASSEGTALRYGYTF.

The rearrangement joins TRBV28 to TRBJ2-5, with 9 positions matching TRBD1. Trimming removed 5 bases from V and 5 bases from J; junction bases left unmatched: 9. There are 15 residues in the CDR3. CDR1 is MDHEN, CDR2 SYDVKM, per germline. The CDR3 here is CASSHQQGAWETQYF. CDR3 bases: TGTGCCAGCAGTCACCAACAGGGGGCTTGGGAGACCCAGTACTTC.

This clone has just one count. The rearrangement uses TRBV30 and TRBJ1-5; D call uncertain. V gave up 5 bases and J gave up 11 bases, with 19 bases separating them. From germline, CDR1 is GTSNPN and CDR2 SVGIG (reference sequence). This CDR3 spans 13 amino acids. CDR3 sequence reads: CAWAKGGPQAQHF. In DNA, the CDR3 is TGTGCCTGGGCGAAAGGAGGGCCCCAGGCCCAGCATTTT.

The chain joins TRBV29-1 to TRBJ2-7; TRBD1 agrees at 10 bases. The V and J ends lost 7 bases and 5 bases, in that order; junction bases with no gene match: 5. The length of the CDR3 is 12 residues. Germline loops: CDR1 SQVTM, CDR2 ANQGSEA. DNA for the CDR3: TGCAGCGCCGGGACAGGGGTCAACGAGCAGTACTTC. Translating gives CSAGTGVNEQYF.

Comment on this clone: Other nucleotide sequences in the sample specify the same CDR3. The V and J genes are TRBV27 and TRBJ1-1; no clear D gene. In germline, CDR1 is MNHEY, CDR2 SMNVEV (reference sequence). Trimming removed 0 bases from V and 5 bases from J, with 7 bases in between. There are 13 residues in the CDR3. The CDR3 bases are TGTGCCAGCAGTTTATCGCTGAGGACTGAAGCTTTCTTT. Its protein product is CASSLSLRTEAFF.